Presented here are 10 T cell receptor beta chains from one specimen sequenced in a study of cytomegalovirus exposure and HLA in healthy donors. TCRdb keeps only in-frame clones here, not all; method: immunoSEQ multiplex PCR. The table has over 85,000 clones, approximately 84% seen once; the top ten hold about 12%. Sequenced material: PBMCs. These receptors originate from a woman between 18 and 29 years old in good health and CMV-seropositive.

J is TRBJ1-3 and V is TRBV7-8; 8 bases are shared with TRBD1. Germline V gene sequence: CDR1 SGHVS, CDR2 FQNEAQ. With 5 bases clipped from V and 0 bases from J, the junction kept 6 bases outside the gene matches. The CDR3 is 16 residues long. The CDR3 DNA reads TGTGCCAGCAGCGCAGGACAGGGCAGCTCTGGAAACACCATATATTTT. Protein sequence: CASSAGQGSSGNTIYF. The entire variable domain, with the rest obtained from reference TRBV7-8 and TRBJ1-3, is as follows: GAGVSQSPRYKVAKRGQDVALRCDPISGHVSLFWYQQALGQGPEFLTYFQNEAQLDKSGLPSDRFFAERPEGSVSTLKIQRTQQEDSAVYLCASSAGQGSSGNTIYFGEGSWLTVV.

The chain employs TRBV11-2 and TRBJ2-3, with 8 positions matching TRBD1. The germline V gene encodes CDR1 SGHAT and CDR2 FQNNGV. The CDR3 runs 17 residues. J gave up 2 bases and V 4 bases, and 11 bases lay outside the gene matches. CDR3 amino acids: CASSSAATGALTDTQYF. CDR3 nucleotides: TGTGCCAGCAGCTCAGCCGCGACAGGGGCCCTCACAGATACGCAGTATTTT.

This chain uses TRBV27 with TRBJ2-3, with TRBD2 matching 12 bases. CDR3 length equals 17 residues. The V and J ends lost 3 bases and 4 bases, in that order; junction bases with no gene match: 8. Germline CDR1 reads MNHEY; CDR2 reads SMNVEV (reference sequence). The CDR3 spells CASSFQTSGGSPDTQYF. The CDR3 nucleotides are TGTGCCAGCAGTTTCCAAACTAGCGGGGGGAGCCCAGATACGCAGTATTTT.

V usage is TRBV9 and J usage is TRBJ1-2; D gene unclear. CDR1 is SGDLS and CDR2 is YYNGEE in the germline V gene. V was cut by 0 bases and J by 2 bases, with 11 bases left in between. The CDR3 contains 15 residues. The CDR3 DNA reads TGTGCCAGCAGCGTAGCTCGGAAGGAGAACTATGGCTACACCTTC. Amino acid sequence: CASSVARKENYGYTF.

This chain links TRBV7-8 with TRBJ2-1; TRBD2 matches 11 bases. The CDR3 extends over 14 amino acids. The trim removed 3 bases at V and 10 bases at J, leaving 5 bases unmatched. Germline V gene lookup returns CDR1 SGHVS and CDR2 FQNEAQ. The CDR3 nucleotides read TGTGCCAGCAGCTTCGGGACTAGCGGAGGAGAGCAGTTCTTC. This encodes CASSFGTSGGEQFF.

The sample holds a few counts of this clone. Here the CDR3 reads CASTPVQGATEQYF. CDR3 DNA: TGTGCCAGTACCCCAGTCCAGGGGGCAACCGAGCAGTACTTC. The V call is TRBV19, the J call TRBJ2-7, with 8 bases lining up with TRBD1. V was clipped by 7 bases and J by 6 bases; unmatched bases: 11. Per germline, CDR1 LNHDA and CDR2 SQIVND (reference sequence). The CDR3 has 14 residues.

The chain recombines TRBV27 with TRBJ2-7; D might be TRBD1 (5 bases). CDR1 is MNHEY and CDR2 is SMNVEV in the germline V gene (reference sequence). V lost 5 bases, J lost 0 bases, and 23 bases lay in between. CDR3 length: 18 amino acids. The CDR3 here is CASSPIIQTVTHSYEQYF. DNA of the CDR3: TGTGCCAGCAGTCCGATCATTCAGACAGTTACCCACTCCTACGAGCAGTACTTC.

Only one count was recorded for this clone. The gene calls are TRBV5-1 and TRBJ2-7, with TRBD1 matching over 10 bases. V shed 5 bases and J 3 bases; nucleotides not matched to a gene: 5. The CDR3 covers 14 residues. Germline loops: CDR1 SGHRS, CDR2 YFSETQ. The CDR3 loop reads CASRSTGGVYEQYF. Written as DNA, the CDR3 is TGCGCCAGCAGATCGACAGGGGGCGTCTACGAGCAGTACTTC.

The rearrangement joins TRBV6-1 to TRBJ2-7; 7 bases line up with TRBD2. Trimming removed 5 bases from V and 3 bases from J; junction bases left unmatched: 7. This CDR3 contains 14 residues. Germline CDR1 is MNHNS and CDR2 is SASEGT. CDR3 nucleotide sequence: TGTGCCAGCAGTTCCCAAACGGGGGGCTACGAGCAGTACTTC. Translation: CASSSQTGGYEQYF.

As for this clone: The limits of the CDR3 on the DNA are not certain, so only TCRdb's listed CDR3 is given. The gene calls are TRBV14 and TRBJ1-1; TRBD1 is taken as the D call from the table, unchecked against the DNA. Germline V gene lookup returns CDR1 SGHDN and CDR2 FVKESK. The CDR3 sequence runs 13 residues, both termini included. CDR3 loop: CASSQVGQGSTFF.